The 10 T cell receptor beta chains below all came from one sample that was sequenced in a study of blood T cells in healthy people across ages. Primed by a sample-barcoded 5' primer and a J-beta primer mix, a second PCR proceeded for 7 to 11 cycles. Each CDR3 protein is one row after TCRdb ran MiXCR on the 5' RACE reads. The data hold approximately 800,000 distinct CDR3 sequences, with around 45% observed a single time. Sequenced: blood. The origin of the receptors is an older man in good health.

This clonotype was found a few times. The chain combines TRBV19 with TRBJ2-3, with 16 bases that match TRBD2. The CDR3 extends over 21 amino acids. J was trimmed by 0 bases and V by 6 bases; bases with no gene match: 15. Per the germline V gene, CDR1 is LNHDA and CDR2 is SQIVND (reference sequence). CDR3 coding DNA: TGTGCCAGTAGATACTCCATTCCGGGACTAGCGGGAGGGCCTAGCACAGATACGCAGTATTTT. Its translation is CASRYSIPGLAGGPSTDTQYF.

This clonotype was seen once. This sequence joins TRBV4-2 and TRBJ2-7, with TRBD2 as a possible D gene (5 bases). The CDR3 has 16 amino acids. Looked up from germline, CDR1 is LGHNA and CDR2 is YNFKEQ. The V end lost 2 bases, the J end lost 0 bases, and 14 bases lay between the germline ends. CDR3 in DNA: TGTGCCAGCAGCCAAACCATTCTAGCTCGCTCCTACGAGCAGTACTTC. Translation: CASSQTILARSYEQYF.

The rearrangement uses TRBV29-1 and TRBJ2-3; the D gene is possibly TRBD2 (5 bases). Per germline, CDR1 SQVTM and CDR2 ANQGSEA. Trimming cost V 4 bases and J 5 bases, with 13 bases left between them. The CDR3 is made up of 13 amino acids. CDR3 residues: CSVGASSVDTQYF. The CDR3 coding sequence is TGCAGCGTTGGTGCTAGCTCCGTAGATACGCAGTATTTT.

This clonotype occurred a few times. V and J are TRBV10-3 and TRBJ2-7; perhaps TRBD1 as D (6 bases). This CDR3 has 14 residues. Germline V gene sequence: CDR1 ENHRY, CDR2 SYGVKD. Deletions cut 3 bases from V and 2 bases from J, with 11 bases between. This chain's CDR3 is CAISDQGLPYEQYF. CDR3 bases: TGTGCCATCAGTGATCAGGGGCTCCCCTACGAGCAGTACTTC.

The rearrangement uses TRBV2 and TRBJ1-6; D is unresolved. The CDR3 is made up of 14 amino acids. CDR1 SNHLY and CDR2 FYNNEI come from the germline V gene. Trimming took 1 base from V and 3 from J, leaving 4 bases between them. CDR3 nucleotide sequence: TGTGCCAGCAGTGAAGTTCGCTATAATTCACCCCTCCACTTT. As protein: CASSEVRYNSPLHF.

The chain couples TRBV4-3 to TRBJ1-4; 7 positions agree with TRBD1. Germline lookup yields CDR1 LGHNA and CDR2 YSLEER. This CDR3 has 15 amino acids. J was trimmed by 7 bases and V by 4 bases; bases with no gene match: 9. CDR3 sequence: CASSPQGTHGEKLFF. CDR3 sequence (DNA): TGCGCCAGCAGCCCACAGGGGACACACGGTGAAAAACTGTTTTTT.

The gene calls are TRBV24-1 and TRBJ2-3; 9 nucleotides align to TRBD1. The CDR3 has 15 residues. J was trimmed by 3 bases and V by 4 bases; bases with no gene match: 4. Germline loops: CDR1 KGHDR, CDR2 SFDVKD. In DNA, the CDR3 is TGTGCCACCAGTGAGGCTGGACAGGGGACAGATACGCAGTATTTT. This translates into CATSEAGQGTDTQYF.

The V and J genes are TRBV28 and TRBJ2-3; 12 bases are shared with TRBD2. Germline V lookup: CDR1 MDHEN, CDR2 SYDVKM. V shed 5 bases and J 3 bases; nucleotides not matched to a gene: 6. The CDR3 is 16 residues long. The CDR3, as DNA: TGTGCCAGCAGTGTAAGGACTAGCGGGATGACAGATACGCAGTATTTT. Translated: CASSVRTSGMTDTQYF.

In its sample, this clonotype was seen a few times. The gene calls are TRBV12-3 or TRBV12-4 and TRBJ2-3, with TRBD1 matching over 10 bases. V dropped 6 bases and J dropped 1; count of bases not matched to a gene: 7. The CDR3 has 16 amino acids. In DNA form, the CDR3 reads TGTGCCAGCAGGGATGGGACAGGGGAGGGCACAGATACGCAGTATTTT. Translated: CASRDGTGEGTDTQYF.

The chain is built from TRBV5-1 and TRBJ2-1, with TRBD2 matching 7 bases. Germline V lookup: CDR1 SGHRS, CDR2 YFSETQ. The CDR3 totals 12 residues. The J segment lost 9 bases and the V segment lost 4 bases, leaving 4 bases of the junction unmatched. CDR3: CASSVGLSEQFF. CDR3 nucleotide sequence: TGCGCCAGCAGCGTGGGACTAAGTGAGCAGTTCTTC.